This entry concerns a single T cell receptor (beta chain). The antigen is undetermined. The assay was immunoSEQ multiplex PCR, and TCRdb's table has in-frame clones only and misses some. Seen here are approximately 160,000 clones, around 89% observed once, and the top ten hold 3% to 4%. This specimen comes from a study of T cell responses to AZD1222 COVID-19 vaccine. From germline, CDR1 is SGHTA and CDR2 FQGNSA. Trimming pared 6 bases from V and 5 bases from J, leaving 16 bases between. The CDR3 covers 14 residues. Points from the study as a whole: In the spike-specific TCR repertoire, nearly half reportedly target unmutated variant regions.

This clonotype was sampled from an adult in good health. The V gene is TRBV7-2, the J gene TRBJ1-2, with D unresolved. The source was peripheral blood, collected on day 0 of MenACWY control vaccination. Written as DNA, the CDR3 is TGTGCCAGCAGGCTCGGAGGAAACCCTTATGGCTACACCTTC. Its translation: CASRLGGNPYGYTF.